The 14 T cell receptor beta chains below all came from one sample that was sequenced in a study of T cell changes during pregnancy in multiple sclerosis. Repertoires were generated with immunoSEQ multiplex PCR, while TCRdb's copy carries only in-frame clones and drops some. Of fewer than 65,000 clones listed, 91% are singletons. The sample in question was peripheral blood, obtained after pregnancy. The receptors originated from a female donor in good health, enrolled as a control in a pregnancy study.

The rearrangement links TRBV5-4 to TRBJ1-2; the match to TRBD1 covers 7 bases. With V trimmed by 2 bases and J by 4 bases, 5 bases remained unmatched. CDR3 length equals 14 residues. Germline V CDR1 and CDR2: SGHNT, YYREEE (reference sequence). CDR3 protein: CASSFRQGGYGYTF. The CDR3 DNA follows: TGTGCCAGCAGCTTCCGACAGGGTGGCTATGGCTACACCTTC.

The rearrangement uses TRBV5-6 and TRBJ1-1, with 7 bases matching TRBD1. The J segment lost 6 bases and the V segment lost 4 bases, leaving 12 bases of the junction unmatched. Per germline, CDR1 SGHDT and CDR2 YYEEEE. This CDR3 has 15 amino acids. This chain's CDR3 is CASSQLTGLFPEAFF. CDR3 DNA: TGTGCCAGCAGCCAGTTGACAGGGTTATTCCCTGAAGCTTTCTTT.

The chain employs TRBV18 and TRBJ2-3, with 10 bases lining up with TRBD2. The CDR3 extends over 14 amino acids. Trimming took 5 bases from V and 3 from J; bases not matched to a gene: 2. Per the germline V gene, CDR1 is KGHSH and CDR2 is LQKENI. The CDR3 region has the DNA TGTGCCAGCTCAGGGGGACTAGCGACAGATACGCAGTATTTT. Its protein product is CASSGGLATDTQYF.

The chain combines TRBV15 with TRBJ1-1; weak D call: TRBD1 (5 bases). The CDR3 runs 14 residues. Trimming took off 0 bases at V and 6 bases at J, with 11 bases between the two ends. Germline V gene data show CDR1 as LNHNV and CDR2 as YYDKDF (reference sequence). CDR3 protein: CATSRDRGGAEAFF. The CDR3 region has the DNA TGTGCCACCAGCAGAGATCGGGGGGGGGCTGAAGCTTTCTTT. The whole variable domain, filled in from reference TRBV15 and TRBJ1-1, reads DAMVIQNPRYQVTQFGKPVTLSCSQTLNHNVMYWYQQKSSQAPKLLFHYYDKDFNNEADTPDNFQSRRPNTSFCFLDIRSPGLGDTAMYLCATSRDRGGAEAFFGQGTRLTVV.

The chain employs TRBV23-1 and TRBJ1-6, with D possibly matching TRBD1 (5 bases). TRBV23-1 is placed among ORFs of uncertain function. V gave up 0 bases and J gave up 10 bases, with 16 bases separating them. The CDR3 length is 16 residues. The CDR3 sequence is CASSQSGAGGGSPLHF. The CDR3, as DNA: TGCGCCAGCAGTCAATCAGGGGCGGGGGGAGGATCACCCCTCCACTTT.

This chain connects TRBV5-1 to TRBJ1-1; the match to TRBD1 covers 8 bases. Germline CDR1 is SGHRS and CDR2 is YFSETQ. This CDR3 has 15 residues. With V trimmed by 4 bases and J by 2 bases, 7 bases remained unmatched. CDR3 in amino acids: CASSEGQGLNTEAFF. In DNA form, the CDR3 reads TGCGCCAGCAGCGAAGGACAGGGACTAAACACTGAAGCTTTCTTT.

The chain couples TRBV9 to TRBJ1-1, with D perhaps TRBD1 (5 bases). Trimming took off 4 bases at V and 5 bases at J, with 18 bases between the two ends. The germline gives CDR1 SGDLS, CDR2 YYNGEE. This CDR3 spans 15 amino acids. The DNA of the CDR3 is TGTGCCAGCAGCAGTTCGGGGGGGTGGGGAACTGAAGCTTTCTTT. As protein: CASSSSGGWGTEAFF.

The V call is TRBV11-3, the J call TRBJ1-4, with a possible D match to TRBD1 (5 bases). From germline, CDR1 is SGHNT and CDR2 YENEEA. Trimming removed 4 bases from V and 7 bases from J, with 16 bases in between. This CDR3 is 15 amino acids long. The CDR3 nucleotides are TGTGCCAGCAGCTGGAGGGTAGGGGACGGTGAAAAACTGTTTTTT. Protein sequence: CASSWRVGDGEKLFF.

The rearrangement links TRBV15 to TRBJ1-2; D unclear. Per germline, CDR1 LNHNV and CDR2 YYDKDF (reference sequence). V lost 1 base and J lost 3, with 9 bases in between. This CDR3 has 14 amino acids. The CDR3 is CATSRGGADYGYTF. The CDR3 nucleotides are TGTGCCACCAGCAGAGGGGGAGCGGACTATGGCTACACCTTC.

The CDR3 sequence: CASSLNIDGTGAEQPQHF. CDR3 DNA: TGTGCCAGCAGCTTAAACATCGATGGGACAGGGGCAGAGCAGCCCCAGCATTTT. This chain connects TRBV7-6 to TRBJ1-5; 10 nucleotides agree with TRBD1. The CDR3 is made up of 18 amino acids. CDR1 is SGHVS and CDR2 is FNYEAQ in the germline V gene. V dropped 2 bases and J dropped 7; count of bases not matched to a gene: 14. Drawing the rest from reference TRBV7-6 and TRBJ1-5, the complete variable domain is GAGVSQSPRYKVTKRGQDVALRCDPISGHVSLYWYRQALGQGPEFLTYFNYEAQQDKSGLPNDRFSAERPEGSISTLTIQRTEQRDSAMYRCASSLNIDGTGAEQPQHFGDGTRLSIL.

The table lists this clone with a count of one. The chain carries TRBV7-2 and TRBJ1-5; TRBD1 matches at 11 bases. V dropped 3 bases and J dropped 1; count of bases not matched to a gene: 2. Germline loops: CDR1 SGHTA, CDR2 FQGNSA. The length of the CDR3 is 16 residues. The CDR3 protein is CASSLDRGRSNQPQHF. CDR3 nucleotide sequence: TGTGCCAGCAGCTTGGACAGGGGGCGAAGCAATCAGCCCCAGCATTTT.

The chain carries TRBV9 and TRBJ1-3; D might be TRBD1 (5 bases). V was trimmed by 4 bases and J by 0 bases, leaving 14 bases between them. This CDR3 is built from 16 residues. Germline V CDR1 and CDR2: SGDLS, YYNGEE. DNA for the CDR3: TGTGCCAGCAGCCCGTCGGACAAAAGCTCTGGAAACACCATATATTTT. It specifies CASSPSDKSSGNTIYF. Together with reference TRBV9 and TRBJ1-3, the CDR3 gives the full variable domain: DSGVTQTPKHLITATGQRVTLRCSPRSGDLSVYWYQQSLDQGLQFLIQYYNGEERAKGNILERFSAQQFPDLHSELNLSSLELGDSALYFCASSPSDKSSGNTIYFGEGSWLTVV.

V usage is TRBV6-5 and J usage is TRBJ2-3; the match to TRBD1 covers 7 bases. Germline CDR1 is MNHEY and CDR2 is SVGAGI. The CDR3 is 13 amino acids. J gave up 4 bases and V 9 bases, and 7 bases lay outside the gene matches. The CDR3 region is CASNRGFSDTQYF. The CDR3 coding sequence is TGTGCCAGTAACAGGGGATTTTCAGATACGCAGTATTTT.

CDR3 in DNA: TGTGCCAGCAGCTTGGAGGGGACAGGGGGCCAAGAGACCCAGTACTTC. This gives the protein CASSLEGTGGQETQYF. The chain carries TRBV5-4 and TRBJ2-5, with 11 bases fitting TRBD1. Trimming cost V 0 bases and J 1 base; bases outside gene matches: 2. The CDR3 contains 16 residues. CDR1 and CDR2 (germline): SGHNT, YYREEE (reference sequence). Filled out from reference TRBV5-4 and TRBJ2-5, the complete variable domain reads ETGVTQSPTHLIKTRGQQVTLRCSSQSGHNTVSWYQQALGQGPQFIFQYYREEENGRGNFPPRFSGLQFPNYSSELNVNALELDDSALYLCASSLEGTGGQETQYFGPGTRLLVL.